The rows below give T cell receptor beta chains drawn from one sample of a study of regulatory T cells in long-lasting Graves disease. TCRdb recomputed calls from the multiplex PCR reads with MiXCR, one row per CDR3 protein. The data show a few hundred thousand distinct CDR3 sequences, with around 20% seen just once and roughly 30% held by the top ten. The material was peripheral blood mononuclear cells (PBMCs), obtained when the disease was refractory, from a patient treated with antithyroid drugs. The receptors were gathered from a female donor with Graves disease. Each CDR3 is given with its conserved first and last residue. A D gene is named only where the DNA matches it firmly. Where a row states a size, it is once, few, many or the class of an expanded clone; other rows omit it.

abundance,d_gene,v_gene,j_gene,CDR3aa,CDR3nt
-,TRBD2,TRBV19,TRBJ2-7,CASSIGRTSGYEQYF,TGTGCCAGTAGTATAGGCAGGACTAGCGGCTACGAGCAGTACTTC
-,-,TRBV6-5,TRBJ2-7,CASSSSGTYSYEQYF,TGTGCCAGCAGTTCGTCGGGGACATATTCCTACGAGCAGTACTTC
few,-,TRBV15,TRBJ2-2,CATSGATTGELFF,TGTGCCACCTCGGGCGCAACCACCGGGGAGCTGTTTTTT
many,TRBD1,TRBV5-5,TRBJ1-2,CASSHITGDTGYTF,TGTGCCAGCAGCCACATCACAGGGGATACTGGCTACACCTTC
few,-,TRBV20-1,TRBJ1-5,CSAREWRNQPQHF,TGCAGTGCTAGAGAATGGCGCAATCAGCCCCAGCATTTT
-,-,TRBV7-8,TRBJ2-7,CASSLEGRLTTYEQYF,TGTGCCAGCAGCTTAGAAGGGAGACTTACGACCTACGAGCAGTACTTC
once,-,TRBV6-5,TRBJ2-2,CASSYSLYPRGVSNAGELFF,TGTGCCAGCAGTTACTCGCTATACCCCAGGGGCGTATCAAACGCCGGGGAGCTGTTTTTT
many,-,TRBV28,TRBJ1-5,CASSLEETGSNSNQPQHF,TGTGCCAGCAGTTTAGAGGAGACAGGTTCTAATAGCAATCAGCCCCAGCATTTT
few,TRBD1,TRBV20-1,TRBJ2-7,CSARSGQGTYEQYF,TGCAGTGCTAGGAGCGGACAGGGGACCTACGAGCAGTACTTC
few,TRBD2,TRBV7-2,TRBJ2-5,CASSLGLAWETQYF,TGTGCCAGCAGCTTGGGACTAGCGTGGGAGACCCAGTACTTC
once,-,TRBV6-2/TRBV6-3,TRBJ2-7,CASGLQPLYEQYF,TGTGCCAGCGGTTTACAACCCCTCTACGAGCAGTACTTC
-,TRBD1,TRBV5-1,TRBJ2-6,CASSATDRGSSGANVLTF,TGCGCCAGCAGCGCGACCGACAGGGGTTCCTCTGGGGCCAACGTCCTGACTTTC
few,-,TRBV2,TRBJ2-7,CASSGSGFRPYEQYF,TGTGCCAGCAGTGGGTCCGGGTTCAGGCCCTACGAGCAGTACTTC
few,-,TRBV10-3,TRBJ1-4,CAISGRENEKLFF,TGTGCCATCAGTGGGAGAGAGAATGAAAAACTGTTTTTT
many,TRBD1,TRBV20-1,TRBJ1-1,CSASRTGVGEAFF,TGCAGTGCTAGTAGGACAGGGGTGGGTGAAGCTTTCTTT
-,-,TRBV5-6,TRBJ1-3,CASSPMGLGTGNTIYF,TGTGCCAGCAGCCCAATGGGGTTGGGAACTGGAAACACCATATATTTT
-,TRBD1,TRBV5-1,TRBJ1-4,CASSQGGFGTNEKLFF,TGCGCCAGCAGCCAAGGGGGCTTTGGTACTAATGAAAAACTGTTTTTT
few,TRBD1,TRBV10-3,TRBJ2-2,CAIRKGQENTGELFF,TGTGCCATCAGGAAGGGACAGGAAAACACCGGGGAGCTGTTTTTT
-,-,TRBV5-1,TRBJ1-4,CASSLEPRAGDEKLFF,TGCGCCAGCAGCTTGGAACCCAGGGCGGGGGATGAAAAACTGTTTTTT
few,-,TRBV20-1,TRBJ1-5,CSGRSTNQPQHF,TGCAGTGGCCGCAGTACCAATCAGCCCCAGCATTTT
-,-,TRBV14,TRBJ1-1,CASSQDGRLGLNTEAFF,TGTGCCAGCAGCCAAGATGGTCGTCTGGGGCTGAACACTGAAGCTTTCTTT
-,TRBD1,TRBV7-3,TRBJ1-1,CASSPPDRESVRAFF,TGTGCCAGCAGTCCCCCCGACAGGGAATCCGTTCGGGCTTTCTTT
-,-,TRBV5-1,TRBJ1-1,CASNKGTNTEAFF,TGCGCCAGCAACAAGGGGACAAACACTGAAGCTTTCTTT
many,TRBD2,TRBV12-3/TRBV12-4,TRBJ2-2,CASSTSGLNTGELFF,TGTGCCAGCAGTACTAGCGGGCTCAACACCGGGGAGCTGTTTTTT
few,-,TRBV5-1,TRBJ2-5,CASSLETGSETQYF,TGCGCCAGCAGCTTGGAGACAGGTAGCGAGACCCAGTACTTC
few,-,TRBV20-1,TRBJ2-7,CSACGERGSYEQYF,TGCAGTGCTTGCGGTGAGCGCGGTTCCTACGAGCAGTACTTC
many,-,TRBV6-5,TRBJ1-1,CASSYAPGSDAFF,TGTGCCAGCAGTTACGCACCAGGGAGTGACGCTTTCTTT
-,-,TRBV6-1,TRBJ1-5,CASSQGVVQPQHF,TGTGCCAGCAGCCAGGGAGTGGTTCAGCCCCAGCATTTT
once,-,TRBV27,TRBJ2-2,CASNWGTSPGELFF,TGTGCCAGCAACTGGGGAACTAGCCCCGGGGAGCTGTTTTTT
-,TRBD2,TRBV10-3,TRBJ2-2,CAIKPLAENTGELFF,TGTGCCATCAAACCCCTAGCGGAAAACACCGGGGAGCTGTTTTTT
many,-,TRBV28,TRBJ2-7,CASSLFIGMRFSYEQYF,TGTGCCAGCAGTTTATTTATAGGGATGCGCTTCTCCTACGAGCAGTACTTC
many,-,TRBV7-2,TRBJ1-3,CASSPGRSSGNTIYF,TGTGCCAGCAGCCCTGGCCGGAGCTCTGGAAACACCATATATTTT
many,-,TRBV11-2,TRBJ2-2,CASRSFWGELFF,TGTGCCAGCAGGAGCTTTTGGGGCGAGCTGTTTTTT
many,-,TRBV30,TRBJ1-1,CAWDRPFERTEAFF,TGTGCCTGGGACAGGCCCTTCGAGAGGACTGAAGCTTTCTTT
-,-,TRBV25-1,TRBJ1-3,CASSESEHTIYF,TGTGCCAGCAGTGAATCCGAGCACACCATATATTTT
many,-,TRBV20-1,TRBJ1-2,CSAPHPAGYGYTF,TGCAGTGCTCCCCACCCGGCAGGCTATGGCTACACCTTC
many,TRBD1,TRBV28,TRBJ1-2,CASSPQRTGPNYGYTF,TGTGCCAGCAGTCCGCAAAGGACAGGGCCTAACTATGGCTACACCTTC
few,-,TRBV18,TRBJ1-1,CASSTDTEAFF,TGTGCCAGCTCAACCGACACTGAAGCTTTCTTT
few,TRBD2,TRBV5-1,TRBJ2-2,CASSSSGAGELFF,TGCGCCAGCAGCTCTAGCGGGGCCGGGGAGCTGTTTTTT
-,TRBD1,TRBV6-1,TRBJ2-7,CAPRGDRSTYEQYF,TGTGCCCCCCGCGGGGACAGGAGTACCTACGAGCAGTACTTC
many,-,TRBV7-2,TRBJ1-1,CASSPRPTFMNTEAFF,TGTGCCAGCAGTCCCAGGCCCACGTTCATGAACACTGAAGCTTTCTTT
-,-,TRBV27,TRBJ2-5,CASSLYPGGETQYF,TGTGCCAGCAGTCTTTACCCAGGGGGGGAGACCCAGTACTTC
few,TRBD1,TRBV5-1,TRBJ2-4,CASSLGGTDIAKNIQYF,TGCGCCAGCAGCTTGGGTGGGACAGATATAGCCAAAAACATTCAGTACTTC
few,TRBD1,TRBV5-1,TRBJ1-1,CASRASAAGGATEAFF,TGCGCCAGCAGAGCCTCCGCCGCAGGGGGCGCGACTGAAGCTTTCTTT
-,-,TRBV14,TRBJ2-5,CASSQGWNQETQYF,TGTGCCAGCAGCCAAGGTTGGAACCAAGAGACCCAGTACTTC